This T cell receptor beta chain was sequenced during a study of OX40 agonist ivuxolimab in advanced cancers. With autoimmune disease history or systemic immunosuppression, patients were excluded. Germline loops: CDR1 SGHDT, CDR2 YYEEEE. The CDR3 runs 14 residues. V was pared by 5 bases and J by 1 base, with 10 bases between. Sequencing used immunoSEQ multiplex PCR; TCRdb keeps in-frame clones, though not all of them. This table has 20,000 to 25,000 clones, approximately 80% appearing once. Of note for this clone: Its antigen remains unknown.

Study conclusions and caveats: Expanded peripheral T cells had an undetermined antigen specificity.

The receptor's source is an adult with an advanced solid tumor such as melanoma, head and neck, liver or kidney cancer. Sequencing used CD4+ or CD8+ T cells sorted from blood, obtained in a trial of the OX40 agonist ivuxolimab. The chain recombines TRBV5-6 with TRBJ2-1; D is unresolved. The DNA of the CDR3 is TGTGCCAGCAGAGGTGGGGAATCCTACAATGAGCAGTTCTTC. This codes for CASRGGESYNEQFF.